The 20 T cell receptor beta chains below come from one sample, sequenced in a study of beta chain features in type 1 diabetes. Since all of the isolated RNA was reverse transcribed, expressed TCRB transcripts were what got sequenced. TCRdb keeps only in-frame clones here, not all; method: immunoSEQ multiplex PCR. The data contain 300,000 or so clones, approximately 8.2% of them singletons. The specimen sequenced was central memory CD4+ T cells from blood. These receptors were collected from a woman between 18 and 29 years old in good health.

The V gene is TRBV6-1, the J gene TRBJ2-5; 11 bases fit TRBD2. The CDR3 contains 16 residues. Germline CDR1 reads MNHNS; CDR2 reads SASEGT. After removal of 1 base from V and 4 bases from J, the junction contained 5 bases not matched to a gene. The CDR3 DNA is TGTGCCAGCAGTGAAGAGGTAGCGGGAGGGGGAGAGACCCAGTACTTC. It codes for CASSEEVAGGGETQYF.

This CDR3 is CASCRACEQYF. The CDR3 DNA is TGTGCCAGCTGCAGGGCTTGCGAGCAGTACTTC. The chain carries TRBV9 and TRBJ2-7; a weak D match, TRBD1 (5 bases). Per germline, CDR1 SGDLS and CDR2 YYNGEE. This CDR3 has 11 residues. V shed 7 bases and J shed 6 bases, with 11 bases lying between them.

The V gene is TRBV5-1, the J gene TRBJ2-2; 7 bases match TRBD1. Germline lookup yields CDR1 SGHRS and CDR2 YFSETQ. Trimming took 1 base from V and 6 from J; bases not matched to a gene: 3. The CDR3 length is 14 residues. CDR3 in amino acids: CASSLSQGAGELFF. The CDR3 DNA is TGCGCCAGCAGCTTGAGCCAGGGGGCCGGGGAGCTGTTTTTT.

The genes are TRBV25-1 and TRBJ1-2; D is uncertain. CDR3 length: 14 residues. V was pared by 4 bases and J by 2 bases, with 11 bases between. Germline V CDR1 and CDR2: MGHDK, SYGVNS. CDR3 in amino acids: CASSGAIGNYGYTF. DNA of the CDR3: TGTGCCAGCAGTGGGGCAATCGGCAACTATGGCTACACCTTC.

The sample holds a few counts of this clone. The chain couples TRBV9 to TRBJ2-1; 11 bases are shared with TRBD2. The junction had 7 bases not matched to a gene; V was cut back by 4 bases and J by 4 bases. The CDR3 runs to 16 residues. Germline CDR1 is SGDLS and CDR2 is YYNGEE. In DNA form, the CDR3 reads TGTGCCAGCAGCTCAGAAAGGACTAGCGGGTACAATGAGCAGTTCTTC. Translation: CASSSERTSGYNEQFF.

The chain carries TRBV29-1 and TRBJ2-3, with 10 bases identical to TRBD1. This CDR3 comprises 14 residues. Trimming took 5 bases from V and 7 from J; bases not matched to a gene: 9. Germline V gene data show CDR1 as SQVTM and CDR2 as ANQGSEA. CDR3: CSVLRTGGANTQYF. As DNA, the CDR3 is TGCAGCGTTCTAAGGACAGGGGGAGCCAATACGCAGTATTTT.

The chain combines TRBV10-3 with TRBJ2-1, with 12 bases matching TRBD2. Germline V gives CDR1 ENHRY, CDR2 SYGVKD. The CDR3 length is 15 residues. The junction had 4 bases not matched to a gene; V was cut back by 4 bases and J by 6 bases. The chain's CDR3 is CAISVGLAGPNEQFF. The CDR3, as DNA: TGTGCCATCAGTGTTGGACTAGCGGGGCCCAATGAGCAGTTCTTC.

This clone has ten or more counts. The chain joins TRBV7-2 to TRBJ1-1, with 8 nucleotides matching TRBD1. CDR1 and CDR2 (germline): SGHTA, FQGNSA. The CDR3 extends over 15 amino acids. Trimming removed 1 base from V and 1 base from J; junction bases left unmatched: 2. CDR3 residues: CASSLGGTGNTEAFF. The CDR3 DNA follows: TGTGCCAGCAGCTTAGGCGGGACAGGGAACACTGAAGCTTTCTTT.

The chain links TRBV7-9 to TRBJ2-7; 10 nucleotides align to TRBD2. CDR3 length: 15 residues. V was pared by 4 bases and J by 5 bases, with 8 bases of the junction left unmatched. CDR1 is SEHNR and CDR2 is FQNEAQ in the germline V gene (reference sequence). CDR3 coding DNA: TGTGCCAGCAGCTACCTAGCGGGAGTCAACAACGAGCAGTACTTC. It specifies CASSYLAGVNNEQYF.

This clone was counted between two and nine times. The chain recombines TRBV5-4 with TRBJ2-2; D may match TRBD1 or TRBD2 (5 bases each). The CDR3 extends over 16 amino acids. V lost 0 bases to trimming and J lost 3 bases, with 12 bases between them. The V gene's germline CDR1 is SGHNT and CDR2 YYREEE (reference sequence). CDR3 residues: CASSLAVGTDTGELFF. In nucleotides, the CDR3 is TGTGCCAGCAGCTTGGCCGTGGGGACGGACACCGGGGAGCTGTTTTTT.

This chain connects TRBV5-1 to TRBJ2-7, with 8 nucleotides matching TRBD2. The V segment lost 1 base and the J segment 5 bases; nucleotides outside the gene matches: 11. In germline, CDR1 is SGHRS, CDR2 YFSETQ. The CDR3 consists of 16 residues. The CDR3 sequence: CASSLLASGFSDEQYF. CDR3 coding DNA: TGCGCCAGCAGCTTGCTTGCTAGCGGGTTTTCGGACGAGCAGTACTTC.

V and J are TRBV6-6 and TRBJ2-2, with D possibly matching TRBD1 (6 bases). There are 16 residues in the CDR3. CDR1 is MNHNY and CDR2 is SVGAGI in the germline V gene (reference sequence). The V end lost 5 bases, the J end lost 5 bases, and 18 bases lay between the germline ends. The CDR3 DNA is TGTGCCAGCAGTAAACCGACAGGTTGGGGGACCGGGGAGCTGTTTTTT. It encodes CASSKPTGWGTGELFF.

This clone has only a few counts. V and J are TRBV5-1 and TRBJ2-3, with D possibly matching TRBD2 (6 bases). CDR1 is SGHRS, CDR2 YFSETQ, per germline. This CDR3 region has 15 residues. Trimming stripped 0 bases from V and 2 bases from J, with 10 bases between. The CDR3 DNA reads as TGCGCCAGCAGCTTGGATCAGGGACTCACAGATACGCAGTATTTT. Its translation is CASSLDQGLTDTQYF.

The chain carries TRBV28 and TRBJ1-3; 8 bases align to TRBD1. V lost 10 bases, J lost 4 bases, and 9 bases stayed unmatched. CDR3 length: 14 residues. The V gene's germline CDR1 is MDHEN and CDR2 SYDVKM. The CDR3 reads CATRNRGSGNTIYF. CDR3 sequence (DNA): TGTGCCACCAGAAACAGGGGGTCCGGAAACACCATATATTTT.

The chain employs TRBV28 and TRBJ2-5; 7 bases match TRBD1. The CDR3 consists of 16 residues. The ends lost 3 bases at V and 4 bases at J; junction bases unmatched: 11. The V gene's germline CDR1 is MDHEN and CDR2 SYDVKM. The CDR3 DNA is TGTGCCAGCAGTTTCTTGCAAGGGGGCCGGGGAGAGACCCAGTACTTC. This translates into CASSFLQGGRGETQYF.

The genes are TRBV25-1 and TRBJ1-4; D perhaps matches TRBD1 (5 bases). Looked up from germline, CDR1 is MGHDK and CDR2 is SYGVNS. The CDR3 contains 12 residues. The V end lost 2 bases, the J end lost 11 bases, and 9 bases lay between the germline ends. The CDR3 DNA follows: TGTGCCAGCAGTGAAGACAGCTTCAAACTGTTTTTT. Its translation: CASSEDSFKLFF.

This clone was seen ten or more times. V is TRBV29-1 and J is TRBJ2-5; no definite D call. The ends were cut back, 1 base at V and 5 bases at J, with 14 bases in the middle. The length of the CDR3 is 14 residues. CDR1 and CDR2 (germline): SQVTM, ANQGSEA. CDR3 loop: CSVEGLSGPETQYF. The CDR3, as DNA: TGCAGCGTTGAAGGACTGTCAGGCCCGGAGACCCAGTACTTC.

Here the CDR3 DNA reads TGTGCCAGCAGCGCGGCGGGACGGAGAAACACCGGGGAGCTGTTTTTT. This translates into CASSAAGRRNTGELFF. The chain uses TRBV9 and TRBJ2-2; possibly TRBD2 for D (6 bases). The germline V gene encodes CDR1 SGDLS and CDR2 YYNGEE. Trimming took 3 bases from V and 2 from J, leaving 14 bases between them. This CDR3 spans 16 amino acids.

This clone was seen only a few times. The chain uses TRBV5-6 and TRBJ1-2; a possible D gene is TRBD1 (5 bases). Germline lookup yields CDR1 SGHDT and CDR2 YYEEEE. This CDR3 comprises 14 residues. Trimming stripped 5 bases from V and 5 bases from J, with 16 bases between. The CDR3 reads CASRIAGGVYGYTF. CDR3 nucleotides: TGTGCCAGCAGAATCGCGGGGGGTGTTTATGGCTACACCTTC.

The chain uses TRBV20-1 and TRBJ2-3; D remains ambiguous. Per the germline V gene, CDR1 is DFQATT and CDR2 is SNEGSKA (reference sequence). V dropped 0 bases and J dropped 7 bases, with 5 bases sitting between them. This CDR3 contains 11 residues. CDR3 nucleotides: TGCAGTGCTAGAGACGGCCATACGCAGTATTTT. Protein sequence: CSARDGHTQYF.